This TCR beta chain was captured by sequencing in a study of T cell responses to AZD1222 COVID-19 vaccine. Points from the study as a whole: Baseline antibody screening turned up just five to seven seropositive AZD1222 recipients. Nearly half of spike-specific TCRs reportedly target unmutated variant regions. There were mostly white British donors and more females than males, and clonal diversity was possibly underestimated.

Assay used: immunoSEQ multiplex PCR; TCRdb lists only in-frame clones, some missing. The sample lists 98,000 or so clones, 88% seen once, with around 9% in the top ten. This clone showed up just once. Antigen specificity is unknown. The germline V gene has CDR1 SGHTA and CDR2 FQGNSA. V lost 0 bases and J lost 6, with 9 bases in between. The CDR3 consists of 15 residues. The TCR originated in an adult in good health. The specimen was peripheral blood, collected on day 0 of AZD1222 vaccination. The V and J genes are TRBV7-2 and TRBJ1-6; D remains unclear. CDR3 residues: CASSLALGPNSPLHF. As DNA, the CDR3 is TGTGCCAGCAGCTTAGCGTTGGGTCCTAATTCACCCCTCCACTTT.